These 11 T cell receptor beta chains were sequenced from one sample in a study of shared clonotypes between healthy human individuals. Generated by immunoSEQ multiplex PCR, the TCRdb table keeps only in-frame clones and is missing some. The data hold about 2 million clones, with about 95% observed a single time. Positive CCR7 selection of CD45RO-negative cells yielded the naive CD8 cells, and terminally differentiated effector memory CD45RA+ cells were excluded. The sequencing sample was made of naive CD8+ T cells sorted from blood. Every receptor here comes from a man younger than 35 in good health.

This clone was seen a single time. V gene TRBV27 combines with J gene TRBJ2-7; the match to TRBD2 covers 7 bases. The CDR3 has 17 residues. V lost 7 bases to trimming and J lost 6 bases; unmatched junction nucleotides: 21. CDR1 MNHEY and CDR2 SMNVEV come from the germline V gene (reference sequence). This CDR3 reads CASTPVLAEGPLSEQYF. The CDR3 DNA follows: TGTGCCAGCACCCCCGTCCTAGCGGAGGGCCCCTTGAGCGAGCAGTACTTC.

V and J are TRBV7-9 and TRBJ2-3, with TRBD1 matching 9 bases. CDR1 is SEHNR, CDR2 FQNEAQ, per germline (reference sequence). Trimming removed 1 base from V and 6 bases from J; junction bases left unmatched: 11. The CDR3 runs 17 residues. The CDR3 DNA sequence: TGTGCCAGCAGCTTAGACCCGGGACAGGGATTTAGCGATACGCAGTATTTT. It encodes CASSLDPGQGFSDTQYF.

The rearrangement joins TRBV7-9 to TRBJ2-2, with 11 bases aligning to TRBD1. Germline CDR1 SEHNR, CDR2 FQNEAQ (reference sequence). V dropped 5 bases and J dropped 6; count of bases not matched to a gene: 8. The CDR3 loop spans 16 amino acids. The CDR3 sequence is CASSGQDRGRAGELFF. DNA of the CDR3: TGTGCCAGCAGCGGCCAGGACAGGGGGCGGGCCGGGGAGCTGTTTTTT.

The chain joins TRBV9 to TRBJ2-6; D not resolved. The V gene lost 7 bases and the J gene lost 3 bases, with 11 bases spanning the gap. The CDR3 contains 14 residues. Germline V CDR1 and CDR2: SGDLS, YYNGEE. The CDR3 bases are TGTGCCAGCCCTTGGGTTAGTGGGGCCAACGTCCTGACTTTC. It translates to CASPWVSGANVLTF.

The rearrangement links TRBV11-3 to TRBJ2-2; D remains ambiguous. The CDR3 totals 15 residues. V was trimmed by 5 bases and J by 1 base, leaving 11 bases between them. The germline V gene has CDR1 SGHNT and CDR2 YENEEA. The CDR3: CASSPRVGNTGELFF. The CDR3 bases are TGTGCCAGCAGCCCCCGGGTGGGGAACACCGGGGAGCTGTTTTTT.

V is TRBV2 and J is TRBJ2-6, with 8 bases fitting TRBD2. This CDR3 has 16 residues. V shed 5 bases and J 0 bases; nucleotides not matched to a gene: 3. Germline CDR1 and CDR2: SNHLY and FYNNEI. The CDR3 coding sequence is TGTGCCAGCAGTCATGGACTAGCCTCTGGGGCCAACGTCCTGACTTTC. Translation gives CASSHGLASGANVLTF.

The J gene is TRBJ1-2, the V gene TRBV28; D ambiguous. Germline V lookup: CDR1 MDHEN, CDR2 SYDVKM. The V gene lost 6 bases and the J gene lost 2 bases, with 28 bases spanning the gap. The CDR3 spans 19 residues. CDR3 in amino acids: CASSLLLWGGIYRNYGYTF. The CDR3 nucleotides read TGTGCCAGCAGCCTCCTATTGTGGGGAGGGATTTACCGGAACTATGGCTACACCTTC.

CDR3 protein: CAISEGFGTEAFF. The CDR3 DNA follows: TGTGCCATCAGTGAGGGGTTCGGCACTGAAGCTTTCTTT. The chain is built from TRBV10-3 and TRBJ1-1; no reliable D call. There are 13 residues in the CDR3. V dropped 2 bases and J dropped 4 bases, with 8 bases sitting between them. CDR1 is ENHRY and CDR2 is SYGVKD in the germline V gene.

The genes are TRBV5-1 and TRBJ2-7, with D tentatively TRBD1 (5 bases). Per the germline V gene, CDR1 is SGHRS and CDR2 is YFSETQ. V was pared by 0 bases and J by 2 bases, with 15 bases between. CDR3 length: 16 amino acids. The CDR3 loop reads CASSLGQPWGPYEQYF. The CDR3 coding sequence is TGCGCCAGCAGCTTGGGGCAGCCCTGGGGCCCCTACGAGCAGTACTTC.

This chain uses TRBV4-1 with TRBJ2-2; 9 nucleotides agree with TRBD1. The CDR3 consists of 17 residues. The V gene end was trimmed by 4 bases and the J gene end by 3 bases; junction bases not matched to a gene: 9. Germline V lookup: CDR1 MGHRA, CDR2 YSYEKL. CDR3 nucleotides: TGCGCCAGCAGCCTTTCCGGACAGGGGCCCTACACCGGGGAGCTGTTTTTT. Amino acid sequence: CASSLSGQGPYTGELFF.

This clone appeared a few times. This chain joins TRBV6-1 and TRBJ2-7, with D possibly being TRBD1 (6 bases). CDR3 size: 13 residues. V shed 1 base and J shed 3 bases, with 7 bases lying between them. Germline V gene data show CDR1 as MNHNS and CDR2 as SASEGT. CDR3: CASSEVQGYEQYF. DNA of the CDR3: TGTGCCAGCAGTGAAGTACAGGGCTACGAGCAGTACTTC.